These T cell receptor beta chains were read from a single sample in a study of T cell responses to AZD1222 COVID-19 vaccine. Repertoires were generated with immunoSEQ multiplex PCR, while TCRdb's copy carries only in-frame clones and drops some. The data hold 92,000 or so clones, with 75% to 90% observed a single time. Sequencing was performed on peripheral blood, taken on day 0 of AZD1222 vaccination. These receptors came from an adult in good health. The CDR3 runs from the conserved cysteine through the conserved F or W. The order of the fields is clone size, V gene, J gene, D gene, CDR3 DNA, CDR3 protein. A D gene is named only where the DNA matches it firmly. Size tells how often a clone was seen (once, few, many) or the class of an expanded clone, and some rows leave it out.

few	TRBV9	TRBJ2-7	-	TGTGCCAGCAGCGTAGGGCTAGTGGGAACCTACGAGCAGTACTTC	CASSVGLVGTYEQYF
-	TRBV14	TRBJ2-5	-	TGTGCCAGCAGCCAAAATCTCGGGGCCCACGGGACCCAGTACTTC	CASSQNLGAHGTQYF
-	TRBV5-1	TRBJ2-1	-	TGCGCCAGCAGCCCTGGACGGAGTACGAATGAGCAGTTCTTC	CASSPGRSTNEQFF
-	TRBV2	TRBJ2-7	-	TGTGCCAGCAGGAATATTCCTGGGAAGGGGGGCGAGCAGTACTTC	CASRNIPGKGGEQYF
-	TRBV10-1	TRBJ2-5	TRBD1	TGCGCCAGCAGTGAGCGAGACAGGGATCAAGAGACCCAGTACTTC	CASSERDRDQETQYF
-	TRBV28	TRBJ2-7	-	TGTGCCAGCCGGAATGGGGTCTACGAGCAGTACTTC	CASRNGVYEQYF
-	TRBV27	TRBJ2-1	-	TGTGCCAGCCATCCGGGACCCGGACGCAATGAGCAGTTCTTC	CASHPGPGRNEQFF
-	TRBV7-3	TRBJ2-7	TRBD2	TGTGCCAGCAGCCCCTCCGGGACTAGCTACGAGCAGTACTTC	CASSPSGTSYEQYF
few	TRBV11-2	TRBJ2-7	-	TGTGCCAGCAGCTCCCAGGGACCCCTAGGCTACGAGCAGTACTTC	CASSSQGPLGYEQYF
-	TRBV9	TRBJ2-2	TRBD2	TGTGCCAGCAGCGTAGGAGCGGGGTCTACCGGGGAGCTGTTTTTT	CASSVGAGSTGELFF
-	TRBV7-9	TRBJ1-3	TRBD1	TGTGCCAGCAGCTTACGGGGACAGGGGGCCGGAAACACCATATATTTT	CASSLRGQGAGNTIYF
-	TRBV7-2	TRBJ2-7	TRBD2	TGTGCCAGCAGCGTAGGCCGCGGGAGCTCCTACGAGCAGTACTTC	CASSVGRGSSYEQYF
-	TRBV5-1	TRBJ1-1	-	TGCGCCAGCAGCCTGCTAGACCCTCCAGCCACTGAAGCTTTCTTT	CASSLLDPPATEAFF
-	TRBV19	TRBJ1-5	TRBD1	TGTGCCAGTAGTCCCCGACAGGGTAGGTATCAGCCCCAGCATTTT	CASSPRQGRYQPQHF
-	TRBV4-2	TRBJ2-1	-	TGTGCCAGCAGCCAAGGAGAGGGTCTAAATGAGCAGTTCTTC	CASSQGEGLNEQFF
-	TRBV28	TRBJ2-7	TRBD2	TGTGCCAGCAGTTTGTCTAGCGGGGGGTACGAGCAGTACTTC	CASSLSSGGYEQYF
-	TRBV30	TRBJ1-6	-	TGTGCCTGGCGTCCGAGCTATAATTCACCCCTCCACTTT	CAWRPSYNSPLHF
-	TRBV4-1	TRBJ1-3	TRBD1	TGCGCCAGCAGCCAAGATCCCCCGGACAGGGGCTCTGGAAACACCATATATTTT	CASSQDPPDRGSGNTIYF
-	TRBV7-9	TRBJ2-3	TRBD2	TGTGCCAGCAGGCTCGGGTCGGGAGCGGGGTCCGTGGATACGCAGTATTTT	CASRLGSGAGSVDTQYF
-	TRBV9	TRBJ1-2	-	TGTGCCAGCAAAGGGAACTATGGCTACACCTTC	CASKGNYGYTF
-	TRBV15	TRBJ2-7	TRBD2	TGTGCCACCAGCACGGGACTAGCGGGAGCGGCACACGAGCAGTACTTC	CATSTGLAGAAHEQYF
-	TRBV28	TRBJ1-3	TRBD1	TGTGCCAGCAATTCAGGGGACAGCTCTGGAAACACCATATATTTT	CASNSGDSSGNTIYF
-	TRBV7-2	TRBJ2-1	-	TGTGCCAGCAGCTCGCGGGGACAGAGCTCCTACAATGAGCAGTTCTTC	CASSSRGQSSYNEQFF
-	TRBV28	TRBJ2-2	-	TGTGCCAGCAGTGGCCCTAGGGGGGAGCTGTTTTTT	CASSGPRGELFF
-	TRBV20-1	TRBJ1-1	-	TGCAGTGCTAGTTCGGGAGACAGAAGAAAACCAGCTTTCTTT	CSASSGDRRKPAFF
few	TRBV19	TRBJ1-2	TRBD1	TGTGCCAGTAGTATAGATGGACAGGGGGCGGAAGGCTACACCTTC	CASSIDGQGAEGYTF
-	TRBV24-1	TRBJ2-1	-	TGTGCCACCAGTGATTTTGACGGGAGCTCCTACAATGAGCAGTTCTTC	CATSDFDGSSYNEQFF
-	TRBV6-5	TRBJ2-7	-	TGTGCCAGCAGTTACGTACCGGACCTAGACGAGCAGTACTTC	CASSYVPDLDEQYF
-	TRBV30	TRBJ1-2	-	TGTGCCTGGAGTGTACCCTTCATTCCTCAATATAGGAGTAACTATGGCTACACCTTC	CAWSVPFIPQYRSNYGYTF
once	TRBV7-9	TRBJ1-1	TRBD1	TGTGCCAGCAGCCTCGGGGACAGAGAGAACACTGAAGCTTTCTTT	CASSLGDRENTEAFF
-	TRBV28	TRBJ2-7	-	TGTGCCAGCAGTAGGGCGTACGAGCAGTACTTC	CASSRAYEQYF
-	TRBV19	TRBJ2-1	-	TGTGCCAGTAGTATAGATCTACCCCCCCCGAGTGAGCAGTTCTTC	CASSIDLPPPSEQFF
-	TRBV28	TRBJ2-7	-	TGTGCCAGCAGTTCCGCCGGCTGGGCGGAGTATTCCTACGAGCAGTACTTC	CASSSAGWAEYSYEQYF
once	TRBV5-1	TRBJ2-5	-	TGCGCCAGCAGCTTAGAGGGGGCGGGGGAGACCCAGTACTTC	CASSLEGAGETQYF
-	TRBV4-3	TRBJ2-4	-	TGCGCCAGCAGCCAAGATAGAGGGGGGATAGCCAAAAACATTCAGTACTTC	CASSQDRGGIAKNIQYF
-	TRBV5-4	TRBJ2-7	TRBD2	TGTGCCAGCAGCTTTGGGATAGCGGGCTCCTCCTACGAGCAGTACTTC	CASSFGIAGSSYEQYF
-	TRBV7-9	TRBJ1-5	TRBD1	TGTGCCAGCAGCCCTGCCGGGACAGTCAATCAGCCCCAGCATTTT	CASSPAGTVNQPQHF
-	TRBV18	TRBJ2-7	-	TGTGCCAGCTCTCCCGGGACGGACTCCTACGAGCAGTACTTC	CASSPGTDSYEQYF
-	TRBV7-2	TRBJ2-7	TRBD1	TGTGCCAGCAGACCGGCGAGACAGGGCCTCTACAAGCAGTACTTC	CASRPARQGLYKQYF
-	TRBV5-1	TRBJ2-1	-	TGCGCCAGCAGCTTGTATGCGGGATTGACCTACAATGAGCAGTTCTTC	CASSLYAGLTYNEQFF
-	TRBV6-2/TRBV6-3	TRBJ2-3	-	TGTGCCAGCAGTTACTTGGCGGGAAGCACAGATACGCAGTATTTT	CASSYLAGSTDTQYF
-	TRBV19	TRBJ2-1	TRBD2	TGTGCCAGTAGTATCAACGGGAGGGCCCTCAATGAGCAGTTCTTC	CASSINGRALNEQFF
once	TRBV6-5	TRBJ2-3	-	TGTGCCAGCAGCCCCTCTCCGGCGATCACAGATACGCAGTATTTT	CASSPSPAITDTQYF
-	TRBV7-2	TRBJ1-6	-	TGTGCCAGCAGCCGCCGAGGGGAGGGGACTTCACCCCTCCACTTT	CASSRRGEGTSPLHF
-	TRBV19	TRBJ1-3	-	TGTGCCAGTACCACAGAGGGGGTGTCTGGAAACACCATATATTTT	CASTTEGVSGNTIYF
-	TRBV6-5	TRBJ1-5	-	TGTGCCAGCAGTAAACAGGGCCCCAATCAGCCCCAGCATTTT	CASSKQGPNQPQHF
-	TRBV28	TRBJ2-1	TRBD2	TGTGCCAGCACAAGCGGGAGTCCTACCACCTACAATGAGCAGTTCTTC	CASTSGSPTTYNEQFF
-	TRBV28	TRBJ1-1	-	TGTGCCAGCAGTTTTGTATCCGCTGAAGCTTTCTTT	CASSFVSAEAFF
-	TRBV18	TRBJ2-3	-	TGTGCCAGCTCTCGCACCGCGCTTAGCACAGATACGCAGTATTTT	CASSRTALSTDTQYF
-	TRBV24-1	TRBJ1-4	-	TGTGCCACCAGTGACCCGGGGGAGGGTGCTGAAAAACTGTTTTTT	CATSDPGEGAEKLFF
-	TRBV5-6	TRBJ1-5	-	TGTGCCAGCAGCTCGAGGGCCCAGCCCCAGCATTTT	CASSSRAQPQHF
few	TRBV7-2	TRBJ1-3	-	TGTGCCAGCAGCTCGCCTGCGGGGGCAAGCTCTGGAAACACCATATATTTT	CASSSPAGASSGNTIYF
-	TRBV6-5	TRBJ2-1	TRBD1	TGTGCCAGCAGTTACTCGACAGGGGGACCGGGCAATGAGCAGTTCTTC	CASSYSTGGPGNEQFF
few	TRBV11-3	TRBJ2-1	TRBD2	TGTGCCAGCAGCCCGGGACTAGCAAGTTCCAATGAGCAGTTCTTC	CASSPGLASSNEQFF
-	TRBV6-5	TRBJ1-2	TRBD1	TGTGCCAGCAGAACGGACAGGGGCTATGGCTACACCTTC	CASRTDRGYGYTF
once	TRBV5-6	TRBJ2-5	-	TGTGCCAGCAGCTTGCGCGGGCGAGGGGAGACCCAGTACTTC	CASSLRGRGETQYF
-	TRBV28	TRBJ2-5	-	TGTGCCAGCAGTTTACTGGAGTTTGAGACCCAGTACTTC	CASSLLEFETQYF
-	TRBV28	TRBJ2-1	TRBD2	TGTGCCAGCAACCCGGCGGGAGGCACCTACAATGAGCAGTTCTTC	CASNPAGGTYNEQFF
-	TRBV4-3	TRBJ2-3	-	TGCGCCAGCAGCTATCTGGCAGTTCAGTCAGATACGCAGTATTTT	CASSYLAVQSDTQYF